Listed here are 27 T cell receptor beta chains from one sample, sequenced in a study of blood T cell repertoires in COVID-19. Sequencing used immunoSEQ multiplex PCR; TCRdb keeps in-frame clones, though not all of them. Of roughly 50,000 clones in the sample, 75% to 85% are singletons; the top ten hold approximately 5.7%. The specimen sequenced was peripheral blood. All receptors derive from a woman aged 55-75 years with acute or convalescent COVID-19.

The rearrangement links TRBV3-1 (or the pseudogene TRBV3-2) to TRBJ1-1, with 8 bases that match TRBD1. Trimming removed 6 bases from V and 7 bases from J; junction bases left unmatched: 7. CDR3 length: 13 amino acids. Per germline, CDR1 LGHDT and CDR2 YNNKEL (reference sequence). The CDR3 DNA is TGTGCCAGCAGTTGGACAGGGACCATTGAAGCTTTCTTT. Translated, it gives CASSWTGTIEAFF.

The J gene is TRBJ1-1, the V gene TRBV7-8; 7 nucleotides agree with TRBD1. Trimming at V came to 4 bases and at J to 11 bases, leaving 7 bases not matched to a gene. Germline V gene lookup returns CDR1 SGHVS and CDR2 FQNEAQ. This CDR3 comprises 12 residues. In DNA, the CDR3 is TGTGCCAGCAGCTACCAGACAGGGAGTGCTTTCTTT. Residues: CASSYQTGSAFF.

Written as DNA, the CDR3 is TGCGCCAGCAGCTCCTCGTTACAGGGGGCTATTGTCGGCTACACCTTC. It specifies CASSSSLQGAIVGYTF. The chain couples TRBV5-1 to TRBJ1-2, with TRBD1 identical over 9 bases. CDR3 length equals 16 residues. With V trimmed by 3 bases and J by 8 bases, 14 bases remained unmatched. Germline CDR1 and CDR2: SGHRS and YFSETQ.

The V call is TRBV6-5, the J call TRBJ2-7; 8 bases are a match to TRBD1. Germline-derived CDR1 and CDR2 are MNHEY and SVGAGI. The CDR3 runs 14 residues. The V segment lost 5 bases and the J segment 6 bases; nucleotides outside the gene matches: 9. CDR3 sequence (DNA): TGTGCCAGCAGTCTGGGACAGGTCGGGTCCGAGCAGTACTTC. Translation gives CASSLGQVGSEQYF.

The CDR3 DNA is TGCGCCAGCAGCCCTATAACAGGAAACTATGGCTACACCTTC. It specifies CASSPITGNYGYTF. The genes are TRBV4-1 and TRBJ1-2; D is perhaps TRBD1 (5 bases). CDR3 size: 14 residues. CDR1 MGHRA and CDR2 YSYEKL come from the germline V gene. V was shortened by 4 bases and J by 2 bases, with 11 bases between the two germline ends.

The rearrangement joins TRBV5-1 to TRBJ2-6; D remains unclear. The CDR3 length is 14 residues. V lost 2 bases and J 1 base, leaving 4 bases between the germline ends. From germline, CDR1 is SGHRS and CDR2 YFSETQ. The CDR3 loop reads CASSFGSGANVLTF. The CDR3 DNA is TGCGCCAGCAGCTTCGGGTCTGGGGCCAACGTCCTGACTTTC. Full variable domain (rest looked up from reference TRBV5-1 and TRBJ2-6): KAGVTQTPRYLIKTRGQQVTLSCSPISGHRSVSWYQQTPGQGLQFLFEYFSETQRNKGNFPGRFSGRQFSNSRSEMNVSTLELGDSALYLCASSFGSGANVLTFGAGSRLTVL.

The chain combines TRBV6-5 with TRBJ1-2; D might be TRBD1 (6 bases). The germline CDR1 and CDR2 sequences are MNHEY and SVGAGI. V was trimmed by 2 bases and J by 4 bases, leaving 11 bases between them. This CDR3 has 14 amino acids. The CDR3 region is CASSYPGQTYGYTF. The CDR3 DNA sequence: TGTGCCAGCAGTTACCCCGGACAGACCTATGGCTACACCTTC.

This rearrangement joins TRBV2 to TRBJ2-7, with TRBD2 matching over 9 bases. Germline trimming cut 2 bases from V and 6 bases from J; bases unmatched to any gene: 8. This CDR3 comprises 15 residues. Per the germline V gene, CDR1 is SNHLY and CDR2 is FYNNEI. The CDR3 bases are TGTGCCAGCAGTGAACGGGCGGGAGGGCCCGGCGAGCAGTACTTC. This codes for CASSERAGGPGEQYF.

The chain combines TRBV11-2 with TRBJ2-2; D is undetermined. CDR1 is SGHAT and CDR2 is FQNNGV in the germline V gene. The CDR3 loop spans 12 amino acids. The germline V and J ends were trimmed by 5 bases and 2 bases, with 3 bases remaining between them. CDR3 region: CASSLNTGELFF. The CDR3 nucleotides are TGTGCCAGCAGCCTTAACACCGGGGAGCTGTTTTTT.

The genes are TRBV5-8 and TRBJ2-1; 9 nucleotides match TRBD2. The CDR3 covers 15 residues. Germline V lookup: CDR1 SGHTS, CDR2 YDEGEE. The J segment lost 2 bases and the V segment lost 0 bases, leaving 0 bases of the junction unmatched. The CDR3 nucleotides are TGTGCCAGCAGCTTGGGCGGGGGGGCCTACAATGAGCAGTTCTTC. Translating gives CASSLGGGAYNEQFF.

CDR3 in amino acids: CASSLGGQVVHGYTF. Here the CDR3 DNA reads TGCGCCAGCAGCTTGGGGGGACAGGTTGTACACGGCTACACCTTC. This rearrangement joins TRBV5-1 to TRBJ1-2, with 8 bases identical to TRBD1. The V gene end was trimmed by 0 bases and the J gene end by 8 bases; junction bases not matched to a gene: 9. This CDR3 is 15 amino acids long. Germline lookup yields CDR1 SGHRS and CDR2 YFSETQ.

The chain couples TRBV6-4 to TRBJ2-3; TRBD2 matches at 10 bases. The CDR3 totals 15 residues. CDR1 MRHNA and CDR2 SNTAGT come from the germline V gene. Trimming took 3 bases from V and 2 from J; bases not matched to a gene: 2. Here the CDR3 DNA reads TGTGCCAGCAGTGAAACTAGCGGGGCCACAGATACGCAGTATTTT. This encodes CASSETSGATDTQYF.

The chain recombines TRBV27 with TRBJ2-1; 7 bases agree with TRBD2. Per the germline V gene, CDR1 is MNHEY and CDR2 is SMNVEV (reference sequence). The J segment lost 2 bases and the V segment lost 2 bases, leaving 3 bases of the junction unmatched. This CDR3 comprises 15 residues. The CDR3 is CASSLLAEPYNEQFF. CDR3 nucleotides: TGTGCCAGCAGTTTACTAGCGGAGCCCTACAATGAGCAGTTCTTC.

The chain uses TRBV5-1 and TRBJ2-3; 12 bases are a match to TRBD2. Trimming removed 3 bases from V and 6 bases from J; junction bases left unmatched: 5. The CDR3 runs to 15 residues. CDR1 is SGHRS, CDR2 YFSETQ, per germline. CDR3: CASSSSGRAFDTQYF. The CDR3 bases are TGCGCCAGCAGCTCTAGCGGGAGGGCTTTCGATACGCAGTATTTT.

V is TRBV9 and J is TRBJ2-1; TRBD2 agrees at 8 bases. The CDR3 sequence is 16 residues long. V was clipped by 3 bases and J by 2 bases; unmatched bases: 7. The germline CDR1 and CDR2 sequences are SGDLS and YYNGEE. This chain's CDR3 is CASSAPPGGAYNEQFF. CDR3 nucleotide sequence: TGTGCCAGCAGCGCCCCGCCGGGAGGGGCCTACAATGAGCAGTTCTTC.

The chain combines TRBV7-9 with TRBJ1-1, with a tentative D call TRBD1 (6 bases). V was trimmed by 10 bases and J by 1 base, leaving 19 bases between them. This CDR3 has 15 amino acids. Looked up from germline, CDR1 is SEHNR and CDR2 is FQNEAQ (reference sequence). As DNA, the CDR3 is TGTGCCACCAGTTCTGGGGGCAGGGGGAACACTGAAGCTTTCTTT. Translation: CATSSGGRGNTEAFF.

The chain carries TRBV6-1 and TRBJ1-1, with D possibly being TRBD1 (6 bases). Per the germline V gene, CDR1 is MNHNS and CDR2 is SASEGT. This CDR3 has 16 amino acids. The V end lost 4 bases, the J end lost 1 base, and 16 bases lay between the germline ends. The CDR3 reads CASSGPWGGQNTEAFF. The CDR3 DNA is TGTGCCAGCAGTGGCCCCTGGGGGGGGCAGAACACTGAAGCTTTCTTT.

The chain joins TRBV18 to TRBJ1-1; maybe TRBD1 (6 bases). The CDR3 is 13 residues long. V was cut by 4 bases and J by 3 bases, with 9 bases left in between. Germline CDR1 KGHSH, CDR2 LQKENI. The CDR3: CASSLGGDTEAFF. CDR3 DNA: TGTGCCAGCTCACTAGGGGGGGACACTGAAGCTTTCTTT.

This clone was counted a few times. In nucleotides, the CDR3 is TGTGCCAGCAGCTTAGTGCGGACTAGCACAGATACGCAGTATTTT. Protein product: CASSLVRTSTDTQYF. The V and J genes are TRBV7-9 and TRBJ2-3, with D tentatively TRBD2 (5 bases). Germline V gene lookup returns CDR1 SEHNR and CDR2 FQNEAQ (reference sequence). This CDR3 spans 15 amino acids. V gave up 1 base and J gave up 0 bases, with 8 bases separating them.

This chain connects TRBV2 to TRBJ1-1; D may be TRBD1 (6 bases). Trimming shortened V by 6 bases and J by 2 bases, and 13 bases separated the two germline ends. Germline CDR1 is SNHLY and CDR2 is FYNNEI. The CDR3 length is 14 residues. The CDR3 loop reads CASRSGAANTEAFF. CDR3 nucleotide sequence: TGTGCCAGCAGATCAGGGGCAGCTAACACTGAAGCTTTCTTT.

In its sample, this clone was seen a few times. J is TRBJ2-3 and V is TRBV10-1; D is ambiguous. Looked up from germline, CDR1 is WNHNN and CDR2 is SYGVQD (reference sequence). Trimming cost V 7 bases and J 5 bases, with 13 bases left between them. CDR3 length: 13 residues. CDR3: CASTASGVDTQYF. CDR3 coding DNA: TGCGCCAGCACCGCTTCTGGAGTAGATACGCAGTATTTT.

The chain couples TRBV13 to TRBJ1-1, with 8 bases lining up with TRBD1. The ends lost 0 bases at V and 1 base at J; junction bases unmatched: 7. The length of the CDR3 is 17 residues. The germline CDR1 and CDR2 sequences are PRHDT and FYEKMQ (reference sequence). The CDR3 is CASSLGPYRGSNTEAFF. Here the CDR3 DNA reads TGTGCCAGCAGCTTAGGCCCGTACAGGGGGTCGAACACTGAAGCTTTCTTT.

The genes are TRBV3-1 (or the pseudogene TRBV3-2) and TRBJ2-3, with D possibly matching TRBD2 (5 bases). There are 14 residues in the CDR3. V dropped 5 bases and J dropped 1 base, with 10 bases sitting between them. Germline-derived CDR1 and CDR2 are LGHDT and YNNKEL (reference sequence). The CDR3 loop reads CASSLGGGTDTQYF. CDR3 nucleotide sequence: TGTGCCAGCAGCTTAGGAGGTGGCACAGATACGCAGTATTTT.

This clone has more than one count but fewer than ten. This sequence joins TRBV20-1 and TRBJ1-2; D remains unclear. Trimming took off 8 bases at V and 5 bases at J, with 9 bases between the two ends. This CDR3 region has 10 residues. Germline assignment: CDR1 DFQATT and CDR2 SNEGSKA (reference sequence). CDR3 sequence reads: CSTREYGYTF. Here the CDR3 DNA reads TGCAGTACAAGGGAGTATGGCTACACCTTC.

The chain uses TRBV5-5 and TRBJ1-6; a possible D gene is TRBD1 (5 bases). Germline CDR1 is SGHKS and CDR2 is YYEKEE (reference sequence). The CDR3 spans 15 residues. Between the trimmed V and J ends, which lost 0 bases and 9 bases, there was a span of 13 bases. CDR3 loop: CASSLAGSGRSPLHF. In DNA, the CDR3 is TGTGCCAGCAGCTTGGCTGGTTCAGGGCGTTCACCCCTCCACTTT. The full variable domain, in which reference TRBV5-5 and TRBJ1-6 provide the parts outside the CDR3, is DAGVTQSPTHLIKTRGQQVTLRCSPISGHKSVSWYQQVLGQGPQFIFQYYEKEERGRGNFPDRFSARQFPNYSSELNVNALLLGDSALYLCASSLAGSGRSPLHFGNGTRLTVT.

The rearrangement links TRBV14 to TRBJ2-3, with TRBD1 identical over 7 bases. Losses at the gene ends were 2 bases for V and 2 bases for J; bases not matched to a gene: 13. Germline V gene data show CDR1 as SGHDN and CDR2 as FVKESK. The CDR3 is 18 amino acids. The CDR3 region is CASSQTNSGTAYTDTQYF. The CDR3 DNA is TGTGCCAGCAGCCAAACAAATTCCGGGACAGCTTACACAGATACGCAGTATTTT.

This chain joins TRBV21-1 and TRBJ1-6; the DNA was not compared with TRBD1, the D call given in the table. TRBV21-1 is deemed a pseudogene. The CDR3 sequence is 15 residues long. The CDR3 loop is CASSKVAGTPSPLHF. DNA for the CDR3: TGTGCCAGCAGCAAAGTTGCAGGTACCCCTTCACCCCTCCACTTT.